This T cell receptor (beta chain) comes out of a study of cytotoxic CD8 clonotypes in ibrutinib-treated CLL. Trimming stripped 11 bases from V and 0 bases from J, with 13 bases between. Germline CDR1 is SGHTA and CDR2 is FQGNSA. This CDR3 contains 13 residues. TCRdb's copy holds only in-frame clones and misses some; the assay was immunoSEQ multiplex PCR. The table lists some 130,000 clones, less than 90% of them singletons. This clone was detected only once. The source material was PBMCs, sampled after 24 months of ibrutinib treatment. The chain recombines TRBV7-2 with TRBJ1-1; TRBD1 might be the D (5 bases). This TCR came from a human donor with chronic lymphocytic leukemia. Here the CDR3 reads CASNGGMNTEAFF. CDR3 sequence (DNA): TGTGCCTCCAACGGGGGGATGAACACTGAAGCTTTCTTT.